A single TCR beta chain is shown here with its context. No cognate antigen has been identified for it. No base quality values were provided; no much bigger clone lies one nucleotide off. The sample comes from a study of T cells in Graves' hyperthyroidism and ophthalmopathy (dated by TCRdb to 2018 to 2020). Broadly, across the study: Peripheral blood was sampled at the time of initial diagnosis, prior to any treatment. An independent validation cohort of about 20 hyperthyroidism patients and about 16 patients who later progressed to ophthalmopathy tested prospective prediction of ophthalmopathy. Once sampling was done, hyperthyroidism patients were given methimazole at a starting dose of 30 mg daily, whereas ophthalmopathy patients were given high-dose intravenous methylprednisolone. The roughly 90 discovery patients were divided at random into training and test sets in a 7:3 ratio. The paper reports TCR Vbeta CDR3 sequencing of about 140 peripheral blood samples: 43 ophthalmopathy, about 75 hyperthyroidism and approximately 17 progressor patients. A discovery cohort of around 98 patients, about 40 with Graves' ophthalmopathy and more than 55 with stable Graves' hyperthyroidism, was used to find distinguishing TCR V-J signatures. The study also compared thyroid tissue and blood T-cell repertoires from five or six Graves' hyperthyroidism patients. The investigation overall reported the following: A model built on a 13 V-J signature distinguished ophthalmopathy from stable hyperthyroidism, reaching around 87% sensitivity and approximately 83% specificity in cross-validation and 80%/75% in testing. In validation, progression to ophthalmopathy was predicted by the model with 70.59% sensitivity and around 75% specificity, a median of roughly six months before onset. No statistical method was used to fix the sample size in advance, and group allocation was not hidden from the investigators. Most expanded thyroid clonotypes (frequency above 0.001) were also found in blood, which suggests that blood repertoires may mirror thyroid immune responses.

Stable Graves' hyperthyroidism was defined as no progression to ophthalmopathy during 18 months of follow-up. The hyperthyroidism patients were between 18 and 65 years old and newly diagnosed, with a disease duration of less than 2 months. The study excluded patients with uncontrolled infections, other autoimmune diseases, pregnancy or lactation. Clinical symptoms, serum thyroxine and TRAb, thyroid ultrasound, and orbital computed tomography formed the basis for the diagnoses. PBMCs were isolated from about 9.2 ml of fresh peripheral blood by Ficoll-Paque density gradient centrifugation. Total RNA was extracted using Trizol reagent, and RNA quality was assessed on an Agilent 2100 Bioanalyzer. CDR3 length: 14 amino acids, cysteine to phenylalanine. Only CDR3 DNA is held: 42 bases, read in frame from base 1. From a lookup of the germline V gene, CDR1 and CDR2 are MNHNS and SASEGT. Trimming costs V 6 bases and J 0 bases, and their ends lie 9 bases apart.

Amplification of TCR beta CDR3 regions was carried out from RNA transcripts. A first-round RT-PCR of the TCR CDR3 used the HTBI primer set with the Qiagen OneStep RT-PCR kit. Libraries were constructed in a second round of multiplex PCR, after which size selection and purification were performed. Paired-end sequencing of the libraries was performed with 100 bp reads on an Illumina HiSeq2000. Under the source paper's analysis protocol: SOAPnuke was used to process the raw data, removing reads that contained adapters or uncalled bases, had a mean Phred below 15, or lacked an exact match to the constant primer or identifier. High-quality paired reads were merged using COPE v1.2.5, and each unique nucleotide sequence was defined as a clonotype. Clonotypes were aligned to IMGT TRBV, TRBD and TRBJ reference segments using MiTCR v1.1. Only V-J combinations with frequency above 0.0001, covering roughly 99% of repertoires, were analysed. A TCS score was defined as the ratio of F50 (clonal expansion) to E x V (chaos), with BLOSUM62-based TCRdist applied between CDR3 peptides within each V-J. Welch's t-statistics and random forest reduced 500 to 550 V-J features to under 15, which were used in a naive Bayes classifier (R e1071). Clones were called with MiXCR by TCRdb after fastp trimmed the public reads at Q25, and only in-frame beta chains were retained. Records with the same CDR3 protein are collapsed into one entry carrying the most frequent genes and DNA. None of the V and J calls come from the authors' own analysis; TCRdb made them. The sample table records approximately 600,000 distinct CDR3 sequences; under 20% of these occur just once. The ten top clones hold 3.8% of the sample.

This clonotype originated in a woman in her twenties or thirties with Graves' hyperthyroidism. Source material: blood. Rearrangement joined TRBV6-1 to TRBJ2-1; the D gene is perhaps TRBD2, on 6 matching bases. CDR3 region: CASSGGVSYNEQFF. The nucleotides are TGTGCCAGCAGCGGCGGGGTCTCCTACAATGAGCAGTTCTTC.